Listed below are T cell receptor beta chains from one sample, sequenced in a study of T-cell memory formation after mild COVID-19. TCRdb passed the 5' RACE reads through MiXCR, listing each CDR3 protein once. Among about 130,000 distinct CDR3 sequences listed, approximately 17% were seen once. Sequenced sample: PBMCs or a T cell subset sorted from them (not recorded which). These receptors were collected from a man between 18 and 35 years old who had mild COVID-19 (a few samples of this study predate the infection). Cell type and time point are not known. Both conserved end residues are part of each CDR3. The D gene is left open where the match is weak. Clone size appears in some rows only: once, few, many, or a class for an expanded clone.

TRBV7-2	-	few	TRBJ1-5	TGTGCCAGCAGCTTATACAGGGAGGGCAATCAGCCCCAGCATTTT	CASSLYREGNQPQHF
TRBV9	TRBD2	many	TRBJ2-2	TGTGCCAGCAGCGTAGGCGGGGGGAACACCGGGGAGCTGTTTTTT	CASSVGGGNTGELFF
TRBV7-2	TRBD2	few	TRBJ2-3	TGTGCCAGCAGCTTAGGGACTAGCGGCGAGGGTACGCAGTATTTT	CASSLGTSGEGTQYF
TRBV3-1	-	-	TRBJ1-5	TGTGCCAGCAGCCAACGAAATCAGCCCCAGCATTTT	CASSQRNQPQHF
TRBV7-6	-	few	TRBJ2-5	TGTGCCAGCAGCCTACCTGGGAAGGCTCTTCAAGAGACCCAGTACTTC	CASSLPGKALQETQYF
TRBV24-1	TRBD2	many	TRBJ2-1	TGTGCCACCAGTGATCTAGGGACTAGCGGGGCCTTC	CATSDLGTSGAF
TRBV5-1	TRBD2	-	TRBJ2-2	TGCGCCAGCAGCCTACAAGCGCGGACTAGCGGGGGAGAGGTCGGGGAGCTGTTTTTT	CASSLQARTSGGEVGELFF
TRBV5-5	-	many	TRBJ2-4	TGTGCCAGCAGCCCCAGGGTCTTACTAGCCAAAAACATTCAGTACTTC	CASSPRVLLAKNIQYF
TRBV7-8	-	few	TRBJ2-2	TGTGCCAGCAGCCAGGACAACACCGGGGAGCTGTTTTTT	CASSQDNTGELFF
TRBV11-2	-	few	TRBJ2-5	TGTGCCAGCAGACAGGGACTTAAAGAGACCCAGTACTTC	CASRQGLKETQYF
TRBV3-1	-	few	TRBJ1-1	TGTGCCAGCAGCCACCCTCAGGGTGAAATTGGTGAAGCTTTCTTT	CASSHPQGEIGEAFF
TRBV4-1	-	few	TRBJ2-3	TGCGCCAGCGCGCAGTGGGGGGTCAGCACAGATACGCAGTATTTT	CASAQWGVSTDTQYF
TRBV7-2	-	few	TRBJ1-2	TGTGCCAGCAGCTTAGCGCGGAGGGGCTACACCTTC	CASSLARRGYTF
TRBV3-1	-	few	TRBJ1-4	TGTGCCAGCAGCCACCTCAATGAAAAACTGTTTTTT	CASSHLNEKLFF
TRBV29-1	-	few	TRBJ2-3	TGCAGCGTTGGGTTCGGGGACAGCACAGATACGCAGTATTTT	CSVGFGDSTDTQYF
TRBV7-7	-	-	TRBJ2-5	TGTGCTAGCAGCTTCTACGGACTCCAAGAGACCCAGTACTTC	CASSFYGLQETQYF
TRBV2	-	few	TRBJ2-6	TGTGCCAGCGGGTCGGGACGGGACTCTGGGGCCAACGTCCTGACTTTC	CASGSGRDSGANVLTF
TRBV12-3/TRBV12-4	-	-	TRBJ2-2	TGTGCCAGCAGTTTATCCAGGTCCACGAGCACCGGGGAGCTGTTTTTT	CASSLSRSTSTGELFF
TRBV10-3	TRBD1	-	TRBJ2-7	TGTGCCATCAGTGGGGGACAGGGCTACGAGCAGTACTTC	CAISGGQGYEQYF
TRBV9	-	-	TRBJ1-3	TGTGCCAGCAGCGTGGACAGCTCTGGAAACACCATATATTTT	CASSVDSSGNTIYF
TRBV5-6	-	many	TRBJ1-1	-	CASSSSMNTEAFF
TRBV7-6	TRBD2	-	TRBJ2-5	TGTGCCAGCAGCGTGCGACGCGGGGGGGAGGAGACCCAGTACTTC	CASSVRRGGEETQYF
TRBV11-2	-	-	TRBJ2-3	TGTGCCAGCAGCTTAAGTAAGAATACGCAGTATTTT	CASSLSKNTQYF
TRBV7-2	TRBD2	few	TRBJ2-1	TGTGCCAGCAGCTTAGGATCGCGACTAGCCCCCGACAATGAGCAGTTCTTC	CASSLGSRLAPDNEQFF
TRBV6-2/TRBV6-3	-	few	TRBJ1-5	TGTGCCAGCACCCGTTCCGGTCAGCCCCAGCATTTT	CASTRSGQPQHF
TRBV7-9	TRBD1	few	TRBJ2-3	TGTGCCAGCAGCCCAGGTCAGGGGGTGGCAGATACGCAGTATTTT	CASSPGQGVADTQYF
TRBV7-9	-	few	TRBJ1-1	TGTGCCAGCAGCTTGACACAGGTCATAGGCACTGAAGCTTTCTTT	CASSLTQVIGTEAFF
TRBV6-5	-	few	TRBJ1-2	TGTGCCAGCAGTGACCTGGGGGGAGCCTATGGCTACACCTTC	CASSDLGGAYGYTF
TRBV6-2/TRBV6-3	-	many	TRBJ2-1	TGTGCCAGCAGTTGGGGAGTTTACAATGAGCAGTTCTTC	CASSWGVYNEQFF
TRBV7-3	TRBD1	few	TRBJ2-5	TGTGCCAGCAGCCCTGACAGGGGAGACGGGACCCAGTACTTC	CASSPDRGDGTQYF
TRBV7-9	TRBD2	-	TRBJ2-3	TGTGCCAGCGTCAGCGGGGACCTCACAGATACGCAGTATTTT	CASVSGDLTDTQYF
TRBV29-1	-	-	TRBJ2-3	TGCAGCTTTGAATTTGGGTCTACAGATACGCAGTATTTT	CSFEFGSTDTQYF
TRBV6-1	-	-	TRBJ2-6	TGTGCCAGCAGTGAATACGGCTCTGGGGCCAACGTCCTGACTTTC	CASSEYGSGANVLTF
TRBV5-1	TRBD1	-	TRBJ1-1	TGCGCCAGCAGCGACTCGAACAGGGGCTCGAACACTGAAGCTTTCTTT	CASSDSNRGSNTEAFF
TRBV28	-	-	TRBJ1-4	TGTGCCAGCAGTTTAGGAGGTCAGAGCCCTAATGAAAAACTGTTTTTT	CASSLGGQSPNEKLFF
TRBV5-4	TRBD2	-	TRBJ2-1	TGTGCCAGCAGCAGACCTAGCGGGGGATACAATGAGCAGTTCTTC	CASSRPSGGYNEQFF
TRBV5-6	-	many	TRBJ2-7	TGTGCCAGCAGCTTTGCATACGAGCAGTACTTC	CASSFAYEQYF
TRBV6-5	TRBD2	few	TRBJ2-1	TGTGCCAGCAGTTTCCATCTCCCGGGACTAGCGGCGGGGGGCTACAATGAGCAGTTCTTC	CASSFHLPGLAAGGYNEQFF
TRBV7-2	-	-	TRBJ2-4	TGTGCCAGCAGGGCCACAGGGTATGTCAAAAACATTCAGTACTTC	CASRATGYVKNIQYF
TRBV5-1	TRBD1	-	TRBJ1-6	TGCGCCAGCAGCTTGGCCAGGGGGGAATCACCCCTCCACTTT	CASSLARGESPLHF
TRBV6-2/TRBV6-3	TRBD1	-	TRBJ2-1	TGTGCCAGCAGTTATCAGGGGGTGTCCGAGCAGTTCTTC	CASSYQGVSEQFF
TRBV11-2	-	few	TRBJ1-1	TGTGCCAGCAGCTTCGCACCCACCGGCGGCACTGAAGCTTTCTTT	CASSFAPTGGTEAFF
TRBV7-9	-	few	TRBJ2-3	TGTGCCAGCAGCCAGTTTTTCGGGGCTAGCACAGATACGCAGTATTTT	CASSQFFGASTDTQYF
TRBV15	-	few	TRBJ2-1	TGTGCCACCAGCAGAGATTTGGGTCAGCCCAATGAGCAGTTCTTC	CATSRDLGQPNEQFF
TRBV4-2	-	many	TRBJ2-1	TGTGCCAGCAGCCAAGATTCCCCGGGAGCCTACAATGAGCAGTTCTTC	CASSQDSPGAYNEQFF
TRBV7-6	-	-	TRBJ2-1	TGTGCCAGCAGCTTGGAGACTAGAATCCCTGGTGAGCAGTTCTTC	CASSLETRIPGEQFF
TRBV20-1	TRBD2	-	TRBJ2-3	TGCAGTGCTCCAGGACTAGCGGGGACGTACACAGATACGCAGTATTTT	CSAPGLAGTYTDTQYF
TRBV20-1	-	few	TRBJ2-3	TGCAGTGCCGGGGGGCCTGATACGCAGTATTTT	CSAGGPDTQYF
TRBV4-3	TRBD2	many	TRBJ2-5	TGCGCCAGCAGCCAAGACGGCCGCGGGGGGGAGACCCAGTACTTC	CASSQDGRGGETQYF
TRBV20-1	TRBD2	few	TRBJ2-5	TGCAGTGCTAAATTCGACGGGGGGGCCTCAAAGACCCAGTACTTC	CSAKFDGGASKTQYF
TRBV5-1	TRBD2	-	TRBJ2-2	TGCGCCAGCTTCGGGAGGGGAGCGCCGAACACCGGGGAGCTGTTTTTT	CASFGRGAPNTGELFF
TRBV5-1	-	many	TRBJ2-5	TGCGCCAGCAAATGGAACCAAGAGACCCAGTACTTC	CASKWNQETQYF
TRBV24-1	-	-	TRBJ1-1	TGTGCCACCAGTGATTCTGCAGGAGGGAACACTGAAGCTTTCTTT	CATSDSAGGNTEAFF
TRBV4-3	-	-	TRBJ1-5	TGCGCCAGCAGCCAACGGGTTTATAGCAATCAGCCCCAGCATTTT	CASSQRVYSNQPQHF
TRBV29-1	-	few	TRBJ2-7	TGCAGCGTCCTTTCGCCTTACGAGCAGTACTTC	CSVLSPYEQYF
TRBV20-1	-	-	TRBJ2-4	TGCAGTGCCCCAGGGGGGAGCATTCAGTACTTC	CSAPGGSIQYF
TRBV20-1	-	-	TRBJ2-7	TGCAGTGCTAGAGATCAGAGCTACGAGCAGTACTTC	CSARDQSYEQYF